This T cell receptor beta chain was sequenced in a study of blood T cell repertoires in COVID-19. Study overall: Acute and convalescent COVID-19 samples came from the United States, Italy and Spain. From T cells, B-cell-depleted T cells, or PBMCs came the material, which was cDNA or gDNA.

The CDR3 is 17 amino acids. Per germline, CDR1 LGHNA and CDR2 YSLEER. The junction had 4 bases not matched to a gene; V was cut back by 0 bases and J by 4 bases. As processed by the authors: It was from reference gene primer amplification that nucleated cell counts were estimated. Sequenced by immunoSEQ multiplex PCR; TCRdb stores in-frame clones only, minus some. That table gives V, J and clone size, and the DNA gave D and trimming. This repertoire shows about 240,000 clones, roughly 80% found once; its top ten account for 6.5% to 8.5%. This receptor was identified in a woman of 80 years or more with COVID-19, enrolled during active disease. Sequenced sample: peripheral blood. This sequence joins TRBV4-3 and TRBJ2-1; TRBD2 matches 12 bases. The CDR3 region is CASSQDGGTSGYNEQFF. DNA for the CDR3: TGCGCCAGCAGCCAAGACGGGGGGACTAGCGGGTACAATGAGCAGTTCTTC.